This T cell receptor beta chain is drawn from a study of T-cell memory formation after mild COVID-19. Study in general: TCR clustering was largely donor specific. Study outcomes and limitations: Later expanders leaned CD4+, whereas clones that contracted between day 15 and 85 were balanced CD4/CD8.

5'RACE primed at constant segments yielded TCR alpha and TCR beta cDNA libraries bearing sample barcodes and UMIs. In TCRdb, the 5' RACE reads were re-called with MiXCR into one record per CDR3 protein. The data show 250,000 to 300,000 distinct CDR3 sequences, about 16% seen once. Germline loops: CDR1 SGHRS, CDR2 YFSETQ. Trimming shortened V by 1 base and J by 5 bases, and 9 bases separated the two germline ends. The CDR3 covers 14 residues. This clonotype was seen a few times. Its target is unknown. The V and J genes are TRBV5-1 and TRBJ2-2; no clear D. This receptor was obtained from a young man who had mild COVID-19 (a few samples of this study predate the infection). Cell type and time point are not known. Sequenced: PBMCs or a T cell subset sorted from them (not recorded which). The CDR3 region has the DNA TGCGCCAGCAGCTTGCGGATGGAGACCGGGGAGCTGTTTTTT. Translating gives CASSLRMETGELFF. The full variable domain, completed using reference TRBV5-1 and TRBJ2-2, is KAGVTQTPRYLIKTRGQQVTLSCSPISGHRSVSWYQQTPGQGLQFLFEYFSETQRNKGNFPGRFSGRQFSNSRSEMNVSTLELGDSALYLCASSLRMETGELFFGEGSRLTVL.